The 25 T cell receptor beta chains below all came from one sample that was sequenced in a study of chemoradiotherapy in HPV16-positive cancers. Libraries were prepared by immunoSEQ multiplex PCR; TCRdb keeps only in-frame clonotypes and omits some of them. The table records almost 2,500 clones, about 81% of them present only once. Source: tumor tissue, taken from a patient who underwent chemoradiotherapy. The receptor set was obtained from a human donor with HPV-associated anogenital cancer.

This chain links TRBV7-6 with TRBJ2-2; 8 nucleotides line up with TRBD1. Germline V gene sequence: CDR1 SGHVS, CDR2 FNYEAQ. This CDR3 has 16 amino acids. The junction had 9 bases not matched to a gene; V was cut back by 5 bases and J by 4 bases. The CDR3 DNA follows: TGTGCCAGCAGCGCCTTAGGACAGGGCCCCACCGGGGAGCTGTTTTTT. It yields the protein CASSALGQGPTGELFF.

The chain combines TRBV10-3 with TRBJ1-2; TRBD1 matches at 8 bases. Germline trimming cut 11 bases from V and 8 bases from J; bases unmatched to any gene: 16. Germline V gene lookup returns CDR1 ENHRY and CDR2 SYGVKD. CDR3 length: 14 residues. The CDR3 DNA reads TGTGCCGCGGTTAACCAGGGGACAGGCTCAGGCTACACCTTC. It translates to CAAVNQGTGSGYTF.

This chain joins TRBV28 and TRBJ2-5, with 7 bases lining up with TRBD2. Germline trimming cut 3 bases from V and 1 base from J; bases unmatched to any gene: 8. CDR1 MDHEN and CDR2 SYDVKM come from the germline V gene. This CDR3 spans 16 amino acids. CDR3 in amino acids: CASSLVPSGLQETQYF. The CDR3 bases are TGTGCCAGCAGTTTGGTTCCTAGCGGACTCCAAGAGACCCAGTACTTC.

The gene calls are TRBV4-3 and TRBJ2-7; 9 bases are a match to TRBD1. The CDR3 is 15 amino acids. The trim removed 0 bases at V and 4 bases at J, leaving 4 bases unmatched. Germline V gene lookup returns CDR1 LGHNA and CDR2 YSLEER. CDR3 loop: CASSQDHRGRYEQYF. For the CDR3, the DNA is TGCGCCAGCAGCCAAGACCACAGGGGGCGGTACGAGCAGTACTTC.

The CDR3 sequence: CATSRDREGEQFF. CDR3 sequence (DNA): TGTGCCACCAGCAGAGATAGGGAAGGTGAGCAGTTCTTC. V and J are TRBV15 and TRBJ2-1; D gene ambiguous. CDR1 is LNHNV and CDR2 is YYDKDF in the germline V gene (reference sequence). With 0 bases removed from V and 9 bases from J, the gap between germline ends came to 9 bases. This CDR3 is 13 amino acids long.

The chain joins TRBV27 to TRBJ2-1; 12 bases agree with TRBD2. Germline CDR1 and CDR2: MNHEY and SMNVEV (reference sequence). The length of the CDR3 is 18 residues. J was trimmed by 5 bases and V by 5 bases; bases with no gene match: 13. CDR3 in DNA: TGTGCCAGCAGTCTCAGACTAGCGGGGGAGGTTGGGCACAATGAGCAGTTCTTC. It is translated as CASSLRLAGEVGHNEQFF.

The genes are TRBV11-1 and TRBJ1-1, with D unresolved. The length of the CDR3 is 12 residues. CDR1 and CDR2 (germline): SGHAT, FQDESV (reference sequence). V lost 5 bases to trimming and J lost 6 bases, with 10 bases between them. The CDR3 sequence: CASSLNRAEAFF. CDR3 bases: TGTGCCAGCAGCCTAAATAGGGCTGAAGCTTTCTTT.

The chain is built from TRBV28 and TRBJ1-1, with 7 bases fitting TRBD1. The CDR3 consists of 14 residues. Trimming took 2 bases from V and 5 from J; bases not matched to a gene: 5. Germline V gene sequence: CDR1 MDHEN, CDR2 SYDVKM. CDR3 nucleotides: TGTGCCAGCAGTTTACCGACGGACAGGACTGAAGCTTTCTTT. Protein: CASSLPTDRTEAFF.

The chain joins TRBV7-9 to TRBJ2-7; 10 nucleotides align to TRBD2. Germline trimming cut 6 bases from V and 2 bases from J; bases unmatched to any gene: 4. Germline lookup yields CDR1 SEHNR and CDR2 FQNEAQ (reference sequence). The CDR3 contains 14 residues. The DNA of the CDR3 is TGTGCCAGCAGACTTACTAGCGGGGCCTACGAGCAGTACTTC. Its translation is CASRLTSGAYEQYF.

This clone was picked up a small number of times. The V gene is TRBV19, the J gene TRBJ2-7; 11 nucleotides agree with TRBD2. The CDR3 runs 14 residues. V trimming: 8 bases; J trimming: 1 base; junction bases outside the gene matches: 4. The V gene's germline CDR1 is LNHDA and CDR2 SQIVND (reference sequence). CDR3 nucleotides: TGTGCCAGTCGTACTAGCGGGAGTTCCTACGAGCAGTACTTC. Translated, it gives CASRTSGSSYEQYF.

CDR3 nucleotide sequence: TGCGCCAGCAGCCAAGATCGGGTTCAGCCCCAGCATTTT. Translating it yields CASSQDRVQPQHF. The rearrangement uses TRBV4-3 and TRBJ1-5; D is unresolved. V was trimmed by 0 bases and J by 6 bases, leaving 6 bases between them. CDR1 is LGHNA and CDR2 is YSLEER in the germline V gene. The CDR3 totals 13 residues.

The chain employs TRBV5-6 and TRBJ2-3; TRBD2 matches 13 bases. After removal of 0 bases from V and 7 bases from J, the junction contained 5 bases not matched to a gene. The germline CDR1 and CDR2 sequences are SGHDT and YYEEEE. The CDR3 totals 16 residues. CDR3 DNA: TGTGCCAGCAGCTTGGAAACTAGCGGGAGGGTGAATACGCAGTATTTT. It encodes CASSLETSGRVNTQYF.

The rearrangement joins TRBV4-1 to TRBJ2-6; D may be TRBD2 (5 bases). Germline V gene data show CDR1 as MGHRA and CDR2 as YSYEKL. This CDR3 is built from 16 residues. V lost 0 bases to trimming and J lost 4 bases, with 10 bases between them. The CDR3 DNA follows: TGCGCCAGCAGCCAAGAACCAGGAGGCGGGGCCAACGTCCTGACTTTC. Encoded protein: CASSQEPGGGANVLTF.

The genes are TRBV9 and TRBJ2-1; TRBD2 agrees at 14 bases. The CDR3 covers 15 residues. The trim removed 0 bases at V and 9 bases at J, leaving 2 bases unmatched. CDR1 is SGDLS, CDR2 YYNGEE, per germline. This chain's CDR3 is CASSVGGLAGGEQFF. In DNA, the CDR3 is TGTGCCAGCAGCGTAGGTGGACTAGCGGGAGGTGAGCAGTTCTTC. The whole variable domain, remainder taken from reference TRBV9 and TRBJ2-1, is DSGVTQTPKHLITATGQRVTLRCSPRSGDLSVYWYQQSLDQGLQFLIQYYNGEERAKGNILERFSAQQFPDLHSELNLSSLELGDSALYFCASSVGGLAGGEQFFGPGTRLTVL.

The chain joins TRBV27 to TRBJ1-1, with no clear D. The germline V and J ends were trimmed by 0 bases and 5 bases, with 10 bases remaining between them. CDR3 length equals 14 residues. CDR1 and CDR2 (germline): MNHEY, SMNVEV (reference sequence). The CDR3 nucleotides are TGTGCCAGCAGTTTATCGGCCCCAAGGACTGAAGCTTTCTTT. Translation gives CASSLSAPRTEAFF.

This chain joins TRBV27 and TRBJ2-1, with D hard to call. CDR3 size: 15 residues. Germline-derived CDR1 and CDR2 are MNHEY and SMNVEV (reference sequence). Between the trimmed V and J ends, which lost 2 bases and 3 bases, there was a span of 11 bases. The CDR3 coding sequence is TGTGCCAGCAGTTTACCCCCCCATGGCTACAATGAGCAGTTCTTC. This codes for CASSLPPHGYNEQFF.

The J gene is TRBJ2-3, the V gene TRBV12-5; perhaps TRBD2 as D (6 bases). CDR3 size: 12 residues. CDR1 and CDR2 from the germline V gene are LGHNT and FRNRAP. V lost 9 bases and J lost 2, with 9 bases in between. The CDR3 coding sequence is TGTGCTAGCCGGGGGTCCACAGATACGCAGTATTTT. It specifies CASRGSTDTQYF.

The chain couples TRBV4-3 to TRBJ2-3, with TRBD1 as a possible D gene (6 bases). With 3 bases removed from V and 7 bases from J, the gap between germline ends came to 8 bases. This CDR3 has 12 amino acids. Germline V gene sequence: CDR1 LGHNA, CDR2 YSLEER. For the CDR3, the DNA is TGCGCCAGCAGCCAGGACAGCCATACGCAGTATTTT. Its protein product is CASSQDSHTQYF.

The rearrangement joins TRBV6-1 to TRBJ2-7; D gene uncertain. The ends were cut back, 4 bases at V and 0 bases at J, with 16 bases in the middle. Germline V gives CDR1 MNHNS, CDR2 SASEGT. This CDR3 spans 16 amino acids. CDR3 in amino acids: CASSVAGQVSSYEQYF. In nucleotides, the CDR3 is TGTGCCAGCAGTGTCGCCGGGCAGGTGAGCTCCTACGAGCAGTACTTC.

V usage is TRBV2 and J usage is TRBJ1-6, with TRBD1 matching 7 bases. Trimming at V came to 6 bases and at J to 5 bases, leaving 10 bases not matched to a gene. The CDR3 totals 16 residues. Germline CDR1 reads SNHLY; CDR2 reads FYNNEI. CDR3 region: CASSLSTGANNSPLHF. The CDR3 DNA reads TGTGCCAGCAGCCTCTCCACAGGGGCCAATAATTCACCCCTCCACTTT.

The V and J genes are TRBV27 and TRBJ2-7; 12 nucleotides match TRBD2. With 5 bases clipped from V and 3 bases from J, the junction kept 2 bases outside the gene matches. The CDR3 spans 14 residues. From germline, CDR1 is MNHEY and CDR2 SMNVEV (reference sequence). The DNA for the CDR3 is TGTGCCAGCAGTCTGACTAGCGGGAGCTACGAGCAGTACTTC. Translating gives CASSLTSGSYEQYF.

DNA for the CDR3: TGTGCCAGCAGATCCGGGAGGGCCGGGTACAATGAGCAGTTCTTC. Amino acid sequence: CASRSGRAGYNEQFF. The rearrangement uses TRBV28 and TRBJ2-1, with 8 bases that match TRBD2. The CDR3 is made up of 15 amino acids. Germline V gene sequence: CDR1 MDHEN, CDR2 SYDVKM. The V segment lost 6 bases and the J segment 4 bases; nucleotides outside the gene matches: 8.

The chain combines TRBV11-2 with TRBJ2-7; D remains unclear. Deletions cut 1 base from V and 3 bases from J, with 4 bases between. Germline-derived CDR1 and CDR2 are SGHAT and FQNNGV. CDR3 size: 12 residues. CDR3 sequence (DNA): TGTGCCAGCAGCTTAGGGGACTACGAGCAGTACTTC. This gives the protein CASSLGDYEQYF.

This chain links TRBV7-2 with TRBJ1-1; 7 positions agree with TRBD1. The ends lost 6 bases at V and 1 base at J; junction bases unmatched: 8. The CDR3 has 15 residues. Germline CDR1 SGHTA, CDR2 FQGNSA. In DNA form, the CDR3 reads TGTGCCAGCAGTTTTACAGGGGATACGAACACTGAAGCTTTCTTT. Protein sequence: CASSFTGDTNTEAFF.

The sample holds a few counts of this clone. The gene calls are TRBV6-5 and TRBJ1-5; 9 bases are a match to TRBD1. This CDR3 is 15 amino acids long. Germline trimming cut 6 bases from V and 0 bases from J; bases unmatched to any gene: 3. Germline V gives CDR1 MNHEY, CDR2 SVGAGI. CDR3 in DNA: TGTGCCAGCAGACAGGGGGCTACTAGCAATCAGCCCCAGCATTTT. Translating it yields CASRQGATSNQPQHF.